These 23 T cell receptor beta chains came from one sample sequenced in a study of T cells in Graves' hyperthyroidism and ophthalmopathy. Template material for amplifying TCR beta CDR3 regions consisted of RNA transcripts. HTBI primers were used for first-round RT-PCR of the TCR CDR3. TCRdb redid the calling of the multiplex PCR reads with MiXCR, one entry per CDR3 protein. The sample has under 350,000 distinct CDR3 sequences, approximately 12% seen once; the top ten hold roughly 7.5%. The sequenced material came from blood. The source of these receptors is a young woman with Graves' hyperthyroidism that later progressed to Graves' ophthalmopathy.

This clonotype was observed at least ten times. The V and J genes are TRBV7-2 and TRBJ1-1, with D possibly matching TRBD1 (6 bases). Germline V gene sequence: CDR1 SGHTA, CDR2 FQGNSA. V dropped 6 bases and J dropped 11 bases, with 19 bases sitting between them. This CDR3 is built from 13 residues. As DNA, the CDR3 is TGTGCCAGCAGTTCTCAAAACGCCGGACAGGCTTTCTTT. It is translated as CASSSQNAGQAFF.

This clonotype has a count of ten or more. The V and J genes are TRBV2 and TRBJ2-7, with D possibly matching TRBD2 (6 bases). Trimming shortened V by 2 bases and J by 7 bases, and 15 bases separated the two germline ends. This CDR3 spans 14 amino acids. The germline gives CDR1 SNHLY, CDR2 FYNNEI. The CDR3 region has the DNA TGTGCCAGCAGTGAATGGACTACCGATTGGGAGCAGTACTTC. This codes for CASSEWTTDWEQYF.

This clonotype has a count of ten or more. As DNA, the CDR3 is TGTGCCAGCAGTCTTGATCCGGGACTAGCGGGACACAATGAGCAGTTCTTC. This sequence encodes CASSLDPGLAGHNEQFF. The chain combines TRBV2 with TRBJ2-1; 13 bases fit TRBD2. The CDR3 runs 17 residues. V was pared by 5 bases and J by 5 bases, with 9 bases of the junction left unmatched. Per the germline V gene, CDR1 is SNHLY and CDR2 is FYNNEI. The whole variable domain, remainder taken from reference TRBV2 and TRBJ2-1, is EPEVTQTPSHQVTQMGQEVILRCVPISNHLYFYWYRQILGQKVEFLVSFYNNEISEKSEIFDDQFSVERPDGSNFTLKIRSTKLEDSAMYFCASSLDPGLAGHNEQFFGPGTRLTVL.

This clonotype was found many times. This sequence joins TRBV6-1 and TRBJ1-5; a possible D gene is TRBD1 (5 bases). This CDR3 has 15 amino acids. Germline V gene lookup returns CDR1 MNHNS and CDR2 SASEGT. Trimming took 0 bases from V and 7 from J, leaving 13 bases between them. CDR3 coding DNA: TGTGCCAGCAGTGAAGCGCTGGGACTGGGGCAGCCCCAGCATTTT. Protein: CASSEALGLGQPQHF.

This rearrangement joins TRBV7-9 to TRBJ2-2, with a possible D match to TRBD1 (6 bases). The CDR3 totals 14 residues. Per the germline V gene, CDR1 is SEHNR and CDR2 is FQNEAQ (reference sequence). V dropped 4 bases and J dropped 2 bases, with 8 bases sitting between them. CDR3 protein: CASSSGHNTGELFF. The CDR3, as DNA: TGTGCCAGCAGCTCGGGACACAACACCGGGGAGCTGTTTTTT. Looking up the rest from reference TRBV7-9 and TRBJ2-2 gives the full variable domain: DTGVSQNPRHKITKRGQNVTFRCDPISEHNRLYWYRQTLGQGPEFLTYFQNEAQLEKSRLLSDRFSAERPKGSFSTLEIQRTEQGDSAMYLCASSSGHNTGELFFGEGSRLTVL.

This clonotype was detected ten times or more. V is TRBV6-2 or TRBV6-3 and J is TRBJ1-1; D is undetermined. Trimming stripped 5 bases from V and 7 bases from J, with 17 bases between. Germline CDR1 MNHEY, CDR2 SVGEGT. The CDR3 has 14 residues. The CDR3 spells CASSHSLGLNEAFF. Written as DNA, the CDR3 is TGTGCCAGCAGTCATTCACTTGGGCTGAATGAAGCTTTCTTT.

The V gene is TRBV28, the J gene TRBJ2-1; 11 bases match TRBD2. CDR1 is MDHEN and CDR2 is SYDVKM in the germline V gene. Losses at the gene ends were 1 base for V and 9 bases for J; bases not matched to a gene: 5. The CDR3 is 15 amino acids. The CDR3 sequence is CASSLFTSGSTEQFF. Here the CDR3 DNA reads TGTGCCAGCAGTTTATTTACTAGCGGGAGTACTGAGCAGTTCTTC.

This clonotype was seen repeatedly, ten times or more. This sequence joins TRBV20-1 and TRBJ1-2; D is perhaps TRBD1 (6 bases). In germline, CDR1 is DFQATT, CDR2 SNEGSKA (reference sequence). Trimming took 5 bases from V and 10 from J, leaving 14 bases between them. This CDR3 is 11 amino acids long. The CDR3 DNA reads as TGCAGTGCTCGAAGGACAGCTGACTACACCTTC. Residues: CSARRTADYTF.

The rearrangement links TRBV4-2 to TRBJ2-1; D is ambiguous. There are 12 residues in the CDR3. Germline assignment: CDR1 LGHNA and CDR2 YNFKEQ. With 7 bases removed from V and 5 bases from J, the gap between germline ends came to 9 bases. This chain's CDR3 is CASNSWDNEQFF. The CDR3 DNA reads as TGTGCCAGCAACTCCTGGGACAATGAGCAGTTCTTC.

Ten or more counts support this clonotype. The genes are TRBV12-3 or TRBV12-4 and TRBJ2-1; 12 positions match TRBD2. The J segment lost 4 bases and the V segment lost 5 bases, leaving 6 bases of the junction unmatched. The CDR3 runs 16 residues. The CDR3: CASSPQTSGSYNEQFF. In DNA, the CDR3 is TGTGCCAGCAGTCCCCAGACTAGCGGGAGTTACAATGAGCAGTTCTTC.

In this sample, this clonotype turned up many times. The chain uses TRBV7-2 and TRBJ2-7; 7 bases map to TRBD2. J gave up 3 bases and V 2 bases, and 7 bases lay outside the gene matches. The germline gives CDR1 SGHTA, CDR2 FQGNSA. The CDR3 is made up of 15 amino acids. The CDR3 sequence is CASSLWGGGSYEQYF. In nucleotides, the CDR3 is TGTGCCAGCAGCTTATGGGGGGGAGGCAGCTACGAGCAGTACTTC.

This clonotype was recorded at least ten times. This chain connects TRBV3-1 to TRBJ1-2; 9 bases map to TRBD1. The CDR3 is 13 amino acids. The germline V gene encodes CDR1 LGHDT and CDR2 YNNKEL (reference sequence). The ends lost 9 bases at V and 8 bases at J; junction bases unmatched: 10. The CDR3 DNA sequence: TGTGCCAGTGAACAGGGGGCTCTGATCGGCTACACCTTC. This sequence encodes CASEQGALIGYTF.

A remark on this clonotype: A read error may produce the germline difference seen at one junction end. The chain recombines TRBV7-2 with TRBJ1-3; D call uncertain. CDR3 length: 15 amino acids. CDR1 and CDR2 (germline): SGHTA, FQGNSA. The CDR3 DNA reads TGTGCAAGCACCTCTTCGGAGTTCTCTGGAAACACCATATATTTT. It yields the protein CASTSSEFSGNTIYF. Filled out from reference TRBV7-2 and TRBJ1-3, the complete variable domain reads GAGVSQSPSNKVTEKGKDVELRCDPISGHTALYWYRQSLGQGLEFLIYFQGNSAPDKSGLPSDRFSAERTGGSVSTLTIQRTQQEDSAVYLCASTSSEFSGNTIYFGEGSWLTVV.

A few counts support this clonotype. A much larger clone differs from this one at a single base, so this may be a read error. The V and J genes are TRBV15 and TRBJ1-2, with D uncertain. CDR1 and CDR2 from the germline V gene are LNHNV and YYDKDF (reference sequence). CDR3 length: 15 residues. In DNA, the CDR3 is TGTGCCACCAGCAGAGATAAGGGCACGCGATATGTCTACACCTTC. It encodes CATSRDKGTRYVYTF.

In this sample, this clonotype turned up many times. The chain carries TRBV18 and TRBJ2-2; a weak D match, TRBD2 (5 bases). V was shortened by 1 base and J by 7 bases, with 10 bases between the two germline ends. The CDR3 extends over 14 amino acids. Germline V gene lookup returns CDR1 KGHSH and CDR2 LQKENI. CDR3 loop: CASSPRPGGGELFF. CDR3 nucleotides: TGTGCCAGCTCACCACGGCCCGGAGGCGGGGAGCTGTTTTTT.

CDR3 amino acids: CSASRDSGLYEQYF. The CDR3 DNA is TGCAGTGCCAGCAGGGACAGCGGGCTATACGAGCAGTACTTC. The chain is built from TRBV20-1 and TRBJ2-7; D is perhaps TRBD1 (7 bases). This CDR3 contains 14 residues. The V and J ends lost 6 bases and 4 bases respectively, with 19 bases between them. Germline-derived CDR1 and CDR2 are DFQATT and SNEGSKA (reference sequence).

This clonotype was detected many times. The V call is TRBV20-1, the J call TRBJ2-3; 11 nucleotides align to TRBD2. Trimming removed 3 bases from V and 5 bases from J; junction bases left unmatched: 7. Germline loops: CDR1 DFQATT, CDR2 SNEGSKA (reference sequence). This CDR3 spans 15 amino acids. The CDR3 DNA reads as TGCAGTGCTAGTACTAGCGGGAGAGGTGGAGATACGCAGTATTTT. Encoded protein: CSASTSGRGGDTQYF.

This clonotype was recorded many times. The V and J genes are TRBV20-1 and TRBJ2-7; 15 positions match TRBD2. The CDR3 spans 14 residues. Germline CDR1 and CDR2: DFQATT and SNEGSKA (reference sequence). With 6 bases clipped from V and 6 bases from J, the junction kept 6 bases outside the gene matches. CDR3 sequence (DNA): TGCAGTGCCCTGGGACTAGCGGGAGGTTTCGAGCAGTACTTC. Its protein product is CSALGLAGGFEQYF.

This clonotype was seen more than once but under ten times. A clone one base away is much larger, so this may be a read error. This CDR3 reads CSAMPLRAREQYF. DNA for the CDR3: TGCAGTGCCATGCCATTGAGGGCGCGGGAGCAGTACTTC. The chain combines TRBV20-1 with TRBJ2-7, with a weak D call TRBD2 (5 bases). The CDR3 is 13 residues long. The germline V gene has CDR1 DFQATT and CDR2 SNEGSKA (reference sequence). Between the trimmed V and J ends, which lost 6 bases and 7 bases, there was a span of 19 bases.

This clonotype was counted ten times or more. This rearrangement joins TRBV30 to TRBJ2-1; D might be TRBD2 (6 bases). Between the trimmed V and J ends, which lost 0 bases and 5 bases, there was a span of 14 bases. The CDR3 covers 15 residues. Germline V lookup: CDR1 GTSNPN, CDR2 SVGIG (reference sequence). The CDR3 loop reads CAWSVRVSGDNEQFF. The CDR3 DNA is TGTGCCTGGAGTGTACGAGTTAGCGGCGACAATGAGCAGTTCTTC.

In its sample, this clonotype was seen many times. V gene TRBV12-5 combines with J gene TRBJ1-1, with D possibly matching TRBD1 (6 bases). Germline loops: CDR1 LGHNT, CDR2 FRNRAP. The length of the CDR3 is 12 residues. Trimming stripped 8 bases from V and 3 bases from J, with 10 bases between. The CDR3 nucleotides read TGTGCTAGTTCAGGGGAGTACACTGAAGCTTTCTTT. Translated, it gives CASSGEYTEAFF.

This clonotype occurred many times. The chain carries TRBV6-7 and TRBJ2-1; D possibly corresponds to TRBD2 (7 bases). TRBV6-7 is treated as an ORF (open reading frame) with a function not yet certain. Trimming shortened V by 4 bases and J by 6 bases, and 25 bases separated the two germline ends. The CDR3 length is 18 residues. The CDR3 loop is CASSLFWGGQGILNEQFF. The CDR3 DNA reads TGTGCCAGCAGTTTATTCTGGGGGGGGCAGGGGATCCTCAATGAGCAGTTCTTC.

This clonotype came up many times. The CDR3 DNA follows: TGCAGTGCTAGTACGGTCGGTACTCTAGCGGGGTACGAGCAGTACTTC. Residues: CSASTVGTLAGYEQYF. This chain links TRBV20-1 with TRBJ2-7; TRBD2 aligns across 9 bases. This CDR3 contains 16 residues. Germline V gives CDR1 DFQATT, CDR2 SNEGSKA (reference sequence). Trimming cost V 3 bases and J 4 bases; bases outside gene matches: 13.